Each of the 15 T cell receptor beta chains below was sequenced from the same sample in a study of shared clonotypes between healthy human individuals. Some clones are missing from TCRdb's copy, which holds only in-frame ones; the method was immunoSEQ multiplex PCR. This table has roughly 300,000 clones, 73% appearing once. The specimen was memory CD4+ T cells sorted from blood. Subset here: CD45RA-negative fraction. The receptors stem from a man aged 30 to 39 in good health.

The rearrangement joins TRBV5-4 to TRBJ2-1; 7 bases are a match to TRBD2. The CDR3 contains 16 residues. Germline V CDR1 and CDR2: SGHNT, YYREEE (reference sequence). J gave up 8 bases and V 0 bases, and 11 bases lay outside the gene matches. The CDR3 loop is CASSLDGGRTGDEQFF. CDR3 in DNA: TGTGCCAGCAGCTTGGATGGCGGGAGAACCGGCGATGAGCAGTTCTTC.

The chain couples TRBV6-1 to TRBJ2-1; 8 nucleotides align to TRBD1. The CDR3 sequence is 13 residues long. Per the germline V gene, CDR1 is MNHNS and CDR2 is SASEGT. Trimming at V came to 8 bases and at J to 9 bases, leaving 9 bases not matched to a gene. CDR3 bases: TGTGCCAGCGGCAGACAGGGGATGACTGAGCAGTTCTTC. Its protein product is CASGRQGMTEQFF.

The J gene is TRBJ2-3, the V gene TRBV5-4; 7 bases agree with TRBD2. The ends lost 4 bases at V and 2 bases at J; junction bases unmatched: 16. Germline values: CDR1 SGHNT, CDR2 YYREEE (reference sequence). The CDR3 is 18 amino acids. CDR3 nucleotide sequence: TGTGCCAGCAGCCGCCCGGGTGGGAAGCGGGAATTCACAGATACGCAGTATTTT. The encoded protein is CASSRPGGKREFTDTQYF.

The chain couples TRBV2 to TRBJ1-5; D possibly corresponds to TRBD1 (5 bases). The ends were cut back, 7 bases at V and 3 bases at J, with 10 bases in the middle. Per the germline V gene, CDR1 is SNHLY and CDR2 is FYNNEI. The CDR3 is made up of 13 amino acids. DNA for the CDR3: TGTGCCAGCAAATCGACAGTCAATCAGCCCCAGCATTTT. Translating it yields CASKSTVNQPQHF.

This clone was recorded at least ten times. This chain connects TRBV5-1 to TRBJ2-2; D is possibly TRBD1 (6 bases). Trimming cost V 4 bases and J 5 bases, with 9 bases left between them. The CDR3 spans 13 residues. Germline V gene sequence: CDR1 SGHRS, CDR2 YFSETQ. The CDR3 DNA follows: TGCGCCAGCAGCAGAAGGGGGACCGGGGAGCTGTTTTTT. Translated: CASSRRGTGELFF.

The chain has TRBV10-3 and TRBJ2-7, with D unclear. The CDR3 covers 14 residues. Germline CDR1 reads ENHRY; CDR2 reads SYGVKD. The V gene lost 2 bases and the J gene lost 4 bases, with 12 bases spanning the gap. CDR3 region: CAISEKTEYYEQYF. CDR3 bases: TGTGCCATCAGTGAGAAAACAGAATATTACGAGCAGTACTTC.

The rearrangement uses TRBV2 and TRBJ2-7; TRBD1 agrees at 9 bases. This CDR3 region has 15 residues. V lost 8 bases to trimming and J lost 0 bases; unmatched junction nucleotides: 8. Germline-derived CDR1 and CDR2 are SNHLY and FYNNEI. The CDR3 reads CASQKQGAVSYEQYF. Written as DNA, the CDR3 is TGTGCCAGCCAAAAACAGGGGGCCGTCTCCTACGAGCAGTACTTC.

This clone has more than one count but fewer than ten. This chain's CDR3 is CASSEGGQTSYTF. The CDR3 nucleotides read TGCGCCAGCAGCGAGGGCGGACAGACTAGCTACACCTTC. The V and J genes are TRBV5-1 and TRBJ1-2; D perhaps matches TRBD1 (6 bases). The CDR3 covers 13 residues. Trimming removed 4 bases from V and 9 bases from J, with 16 bases in between. Germline V CDR1 and CDR2: SGHRS, YFSETQ.

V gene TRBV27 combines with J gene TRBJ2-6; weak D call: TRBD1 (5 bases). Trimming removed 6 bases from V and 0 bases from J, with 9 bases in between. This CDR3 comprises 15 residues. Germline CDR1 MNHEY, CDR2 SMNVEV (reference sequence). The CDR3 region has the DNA TGTGCCAGCAGACGGACAAGCTCTGGGGCCAACGTCCTGACTTTC. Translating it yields CASRRTSSGANVLTF.

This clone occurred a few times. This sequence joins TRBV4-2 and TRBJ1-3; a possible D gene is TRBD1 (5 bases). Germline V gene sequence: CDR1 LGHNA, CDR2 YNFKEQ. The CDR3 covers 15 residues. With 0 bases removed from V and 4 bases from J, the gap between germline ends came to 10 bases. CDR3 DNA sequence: TGTGCCAGCAGCCAAGATCGACAGCCGGGAAACACCATATATTTT. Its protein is CASSQDRQPGNTIYF.

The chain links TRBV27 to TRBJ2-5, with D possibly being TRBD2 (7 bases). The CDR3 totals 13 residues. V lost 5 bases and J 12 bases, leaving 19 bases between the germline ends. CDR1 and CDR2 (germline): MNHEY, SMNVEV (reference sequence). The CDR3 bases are TGTGCCAGCAGTGCGCAGGGGACTAAAAGGGAGTACTTC. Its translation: CASSAQGTKREYF.

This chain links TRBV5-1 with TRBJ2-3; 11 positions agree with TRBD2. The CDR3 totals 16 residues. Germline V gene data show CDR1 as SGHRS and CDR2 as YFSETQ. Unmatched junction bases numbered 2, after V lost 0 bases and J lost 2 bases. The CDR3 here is CASSLELAGDTDTQYF. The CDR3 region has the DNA TGCGCCAGCAGCTTGGAACTAGCGGGGGACACAGATACGCAGTATTTT.

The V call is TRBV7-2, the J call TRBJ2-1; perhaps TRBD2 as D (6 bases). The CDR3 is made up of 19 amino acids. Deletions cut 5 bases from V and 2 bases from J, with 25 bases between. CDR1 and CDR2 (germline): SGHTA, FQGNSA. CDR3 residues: CASSRPVRTRDWPYNEQFF. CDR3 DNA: TGTGCCAGCAGCCGTCCCGTCCGTACGCGGGACTGGCCCTACAATGAGCAGTTCTTC.

The DNA of the CDR3 is TGTGCCAGCAGCCAAGTTGGAGGTCGAGGTGGCGGGATCAACAATGAGCAGTTCTTC. Its protein product is CASSQVGGRGGGINNEQFF. The V gene is TRBV14, the J gene TRBJ2-1, with D maybe TRBD2 (6 bases). Germline V gives CDR1 SGHDN, CDR2 FVKESK. The CDR3 consists of 19 residues. Trimming removed 1 base at V and 5 bases at J, with 24 bases between.

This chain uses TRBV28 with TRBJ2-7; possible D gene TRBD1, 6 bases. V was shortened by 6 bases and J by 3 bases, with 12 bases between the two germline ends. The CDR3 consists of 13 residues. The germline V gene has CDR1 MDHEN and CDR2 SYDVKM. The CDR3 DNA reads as TGTGCCAGCAGGCCGGGACACCGCTACGAGCAGTACTTC. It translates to CASRPGHRYEQYF.